The source of this T cell receptor beta chain is a study of blood T cell repertoires in COVID-19. Study-level background: Italy, Spain and the United States were the sources of the convalescent and acute COVID-19 samples. From T cells, B-cell-depleted T cells, or PBMCs came the material, which was cDNA or gDNA.

V was clipped by 2 bases and J by 4 bases, with 9 bases between them. CDR1 is KGHSH and CDR2 is LQKENI in the germline V gene. This CDR3 has 14 residues. Worth noting for this clone: Additional DNA sequences in this sample encode the identical CDR3.

Profiled with immunoSEQ multiplex PCR; TCRdb holds only in-frame clones, not every one. The sample contains some 250,000 clones, 88% of which appear only once. J is TRBJ1-5 and V is TRBV18; TRBD1 is a possible D gene (5 bases). Sequencing was done on a sample of peripheral blood. The sequence was collected from a woman aged 40 to 50 who had recovered from COVID-19. The DNA of the CDR3 is TGTGCCAGCTCACCAAGTGGGGCGAATCAGCCCCAGCATTTT. It codes for CASSPSGANQPQHF. The complete variable domain, with remaining parts taken from reference TRBV18 and TRBJ1-5, reads NAGVMQNPRHLVRRRGQEARLRCSPMKGHSHVYWYRQLPEEGLKFMVYLQKENIIDESGMPKERFSAEFPKEGPSILRIQQVVRGDSAAYFCASSPSGANQPQHFGDGTRLSIL.